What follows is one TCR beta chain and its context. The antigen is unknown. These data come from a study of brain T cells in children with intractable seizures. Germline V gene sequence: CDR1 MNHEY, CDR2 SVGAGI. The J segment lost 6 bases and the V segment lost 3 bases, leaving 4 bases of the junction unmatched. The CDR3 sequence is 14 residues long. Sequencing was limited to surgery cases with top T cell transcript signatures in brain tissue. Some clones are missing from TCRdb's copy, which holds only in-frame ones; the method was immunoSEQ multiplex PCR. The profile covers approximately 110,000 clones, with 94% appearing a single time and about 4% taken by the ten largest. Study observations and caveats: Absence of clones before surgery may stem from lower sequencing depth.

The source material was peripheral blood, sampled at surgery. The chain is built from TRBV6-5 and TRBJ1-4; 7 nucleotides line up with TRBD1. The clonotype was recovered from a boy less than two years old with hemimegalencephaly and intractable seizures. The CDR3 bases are TGTGCCAGCAGTTATCTACAGGGGTATGAAAAACTGTTTTTT. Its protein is CASSYLQGYEKLFF.